The subject of this entry is one TCR beta chain. What it binds is not known. A junction end diverges from the germline sequence, so it may reflect a read error. The data were obtained in a study of CD8+CD57+ T cells in acquired aplastic anemia. Findings of the study overall: Overlapping CD8+ CDR3 repertoires of patients and controls contained some 30 shared sequences. Patients versus controls showed no significant CD8+ Simpson's diversity difference.

The CDR3 covers 15 residues. CDR1 is SGDLS and CDR2 is YYNGEE in the germline V gene. TCR beta VDJ and CDR3 profiling used genomic DNA as template. MiXCR was run by TCRdb on the reads, yielding one entry per CDR3 protein. This sample has hundreds of thousands of distinct CDR3 sequences, with less than 85% found just once. Sequenced patients had shown CD8+CD57+ cell expansion by flow cytometry. Each patient had severe acquired aplastic anemia. The V and J genes are TRBV9 and TRBJ1-5, with D perhaps matching TRBD1 (6 bases). Sequenced: sorted CD4+, CD8+, or CD8+CD57+ T cells (not recorded which) from PBMCs. This receptor was identified in a human donor with aplastic anemia. The CDR3 bases are TGTGCCAGCAGAGTAGGGGGGAACCGAAAGTACTCCCAGCATTTT. Translated: CASRVGGNRKYSQHF.